A selection of T cell receptor beta chains follows, all from one sample in a study of blood T cells in healthy people across ages. One entry per CDR3 protein results from TCRdb running MiXCR on the 5' RACE reads. The sample includes hundreds of thousands of distinct CDR3 sequences, around 62% of them seen just once. Sequencing was done on a sample of blood. The receptors here all came from a man aged 30 to 45 in good health. Each CDR3 is given with its conserved first and last residue. The D gene is left open where the match is weak. Clone size is not always given. Where it is, it says once, few, many or a class for expanded clones.

V gene	J gene	D gene	clone size	CDR3 DNA	CDR3 protein
TRBV29-1	TRBJ2-4	-	few	TGCAGCGTTGAAGTTCCCACTCCCTCCTTAGCCAAAAACATTCAGTACTTC	CSVEVPTPSLAKNIQYF
TRBV4-3	TRBJ2-3	-	few	TGCGCCAGCAGCCAAGATAATGAGCGTGGTACGCAGTATTTT	CASSQDNERGTQYF
TRBV5-1	TRBJ1-4	TRBD1	-	TGCGCCAGCAGCTCGGACAGGGGGCATGAAAAACTGTTTTTT	CASSSDRGHEKLFF
TRBV28	TRBJ2-6	-	-	TGTGCCAGCATGTTGGGTTCTGGGGCCAACGTCCTGACTTTC	CASMLGSGANVLTF
TRBV12-3/TRBV12-4	TRBJ2-4	TRBD2	few	TGTGCCAGCAGTTCCGAACCGGGACTAGTCGGTGCCAAAAACATTCAGTACTTC	CASSSEPGLVGAKNIQYF
TRBV27	TRBJ2-3	TRBD2	-	TGTGCCAGCAGTACCTGGGGGGTAGCGGGGAGAACAGATACGCAGTATTTT	CASSTWGVAGRTDTQYF
TRBV14	TRBJ2-4	-	-	TGTGCCAGCAGCGCAGGGTCCCACCAGTACTTC	CASSAGSHQYF
TRBV13	TRBJ2-3	-	-	TGTGCCAGCAGCTTCTCGTCAACGGGGGGCCTACCAGATACGCAGTATTTT	CASSFSSTGGLPDTQYF
TRBV7-2	TRBJ1-4	-	-	TGTGCCAGCAGCCCCACCATTACGGAGGGTGAAAAACTGTTTTTT	CASSPTITEGEKLFF
TRBV7-3	TRBJ2-1	TRBD2	-	TGTGCCTGCAGCCCAGTGGGGGGGTCCTACAATGAGCAGTTCTTC	CACSPVGGSYNEQFF
TRBV7-2	TRBJ2-1	-	many	TGTGCCAGCAGTAGCTCATCTTACTACAATGAGCAGTTCTTC	CASSSSSYYNEQFF
TRBV3-1	TRBJ1-5	-	-	TGTGCCAGCAGCCAGGGGGCAGGGGCTGTCAATCAGCCCCAGCATTTT	CASSQGAGAVNQPQHF
TRBV15	TRBJ2-1	-	-	TGTGCCACCAGCAGCACGGGGACGTTGACGATTGGAAATGAGCAGTTCTTC	CATSSTGTLTIGNEQFF
TRBV29-1	TRBJ1-1	-	-	TGCAGCGGATATGACAGGAACACTGAAGCTTTCTTT	CSGYDRNTEAFF
TRBV10-3	TRBJ2-7	-	few	TGTGCCATCAGCCCCATAGGCTCCACCTACGAGCAGTACTTC	CAISPIGSTYEQYF
TRBV7-2	TRBJ2-7	-	-	TGTGCCAGCAGCCTCAGGGGGGGGGCCCCCTACGAGCAGTACTTC	CASSLRGGAPYEQYF
TRBV7-2	TRBJ2-7	TRBD2	few	TGTGCCAGCAGCGTAGACGGGACTAACTACGAGCAGTACTTC	CASSVDGTNYEQYF
TRBV21-1	TRBJ2-5	-	-	TGTGCCAGCAGCAAAGTAGGACAGCAAGAGACCCAGTACTTC	CASSKVGQQETQYF
TRBV29-1	TRBJ2-4	-	-	TGCAGCGTCCCCGCCAGGGCGAAAAACATTCAGTACTTC	CSVPARAKNIQYF
TRBV6-2/TRBV6-3	TRBJ2-2	TRBD2	-	TGTGCCAGCAGTTTCGGGACTAGCGGGGGGACGAACACCGGGGAGCTGTTTTTT	CASSFGTSGGTNTGELFF
TRBV7-9	TRBJ1-1	TRBD1	-	TGTGCCAGCAGCTTAGCCGGGACAGGGGGTGATATGAACACTGAAGCTTTCTTT	CASSLAGTGGDMNTEAFF
TRBV18	TRBJ1-5	-	once	TGTGCCAGCTCACCTAGACCAGGGAATCAGCCCCAGCATTTT	CASSPRPGNQPQHF
TRBV3-1	TRBJ1-2	-	-	TGTGCCAGCAGCCAACCGCAGGGAGGTGGCTACACCTTC	CASSQPQGGGYTF
TRBV4-3	TRBJ1-1	-	few	TGCGCCAGCAGCCCCTACCGTGGCGCGGCTTTCTTT	CASSPYRGAAFF
TRBV6-5	TRBJ1-2	-	-	TGTGCCAGCAGTTACTCAGGGTATTCTCGGTATGGCTACACCTTC	CASSYSGYSRYGYTF
TRBV6-2/TRBV6-3	TRBJ2-1	TRBD2	-	TGTGCCAGCAGTCACTCGGCCTTTAGCGGGGATGAGCAGTTCTTC	CASSHSAFSGDEQFF
TRBV20-1	TRBJ2-7	TRBD1	-	TGCAGTGCTGGGGGACAGTACGAGCAGTACTTC	CSAGGQYEQYF
TRBV7-2	TRBJ2-7	TRBD1	-	TGTGCCAGCAGCTTAGCCGGGACAGGGGGAGGAAACGAGCAGTACTTC	CASSLAGTGGGNEQYF
TRBV21-1	TRBJ2-7	-	-	TGTGCCAGCAGCAATTTGCGGAAGAGCTCCTACGAGCAGTACTTC	CASSNLRKSSYEQYF
TRBV29-1	TRBJ2-3	TRBD1	few	TGCAGCGTTGATGACAGGGTGATAGATACGCAGTATTTT	CSVDDRVIDTQYF
TRBV7-2	TRBJ2-3	-	once	TGTGCCAGCAGCTTAAACTGGGGGGCAGGGAATACGCAGTATTTT	CASSLNWGAGNTQYF
TRBV5-1	TRBJ2-1	-	few	TGCGCCAGCAGCCCGACGGGAGCCCCCTACAATGAGCAGTTCTTC	CASSPTGAPYNEQFF
TRBV27	TRBJ1-2	-	-	TGTGCCAGCAGTTTCGGCAGAGTGAGTGGCTACACCTTC	CASSFGRVSGYTF
TRBV9	TRBJ2-1	TRBD2	-	TGTGCCAGCAGCGCCCTCGGACTAGCGGGGGGGTTTCCCTACAATGAGCAGTTCTTC	CASSALGLAGGFPYNEQFF
TRBV6-2/TRBV6-3	TRBJ2-3	TRBD2	-	TGTGCCAGCAGCAAACTAACTAGCGGGGGAACAGATACGCAGTATTTT	CASSKLTSGGTDTQYF
TRBV7-2	TRBJ2-1	TRBD2	few	TGTGCCAGCAGCTCAGCGGGGAATGAGCAGTTCTTC	CASSSAGNEQFF
TRBV28	TRBJ1-1	TRBD1	many	TGTGCCAGCAGTCTCGCCAGTACAGGGGACACTGAAGCTTTCTTT	CASSLASTGDTEAFF
TRBV4-3	TRBJ2-1	-	-	TGCGCCAGCAGCCAAGACCCTTTTCGGACAGACTGCAATGAGCAGTTCTTC	CASSQDPFRTDCNEQFF
TRBV6-5	TRBJ1-2	-	few	TGTGCCAGCAAAGCTAACTATGGCTACACCTTC	CASKANYGYTF
TRBV29-1	TRBJ1-1	-	-	TGCAGCCCCGCCCAGGCTGGCACTGAAGCTTTCTTT	CSPAQAGTEAFF
TRBV29-1	TRBJ2-2	TRBD1	-	TGCAGCGTTGAAGCACAGGGGGTAGTGTTTTTT	CSVEAQGVVFF
TRBV2	TRBJ1-6	TRBD1	-	TGTGCCAGCAACGGACAGGAGAATTCACCCCTCCACTTT	CASNGQENSPLHF
TRBV5-1	TRBJ2-1	TRBD2	-	TGCGCCAGCAGCCCCCTAGGAGCGGGGACCAATGAGCAGTTCTTC	CASSPLGAGTNEQFF
TRBV7-2	TRBJ2-7	-	few	TGTGCCAGCAGCTTAGGCCCCGCCCCGTCCTACGAGCAGTACTTC	CASSLGPAPSYEQYF
TRBV27	TRBJ1-6	-	-	TGTGCCAGCAGTTTCGACCCCGGGATTTCCTATAACAATTCACCCCTCCACTTT	CASSFDPGISYNNSPLHF
TRBV3-1	TRBJ2-7	TRBD2	-	TGTGCCAGCAGCCTGGGACTAGCGGGGGCTGTATACGAGCAGTACTTC	CASSLGLAGAVYEQYF
TRBV3-1	TRBJ2-3	-	-	TGTGCCAGCAGCCTCCTTGAGGGGGGGCCCACAGATACGCAGTATTTT	CASSLLEGGPTDTQYF
TRBV12-3/TRBV12-4	TRBJ2-6	TRBD1	-	TGTGCCAGCAGCTTCCATCCGGGACAGGGGGCCTCTGGGGCCAACGTCCTGACTTTC	CASSFHPGQGASGANVLTF
TRBV6-5	TRBJ2-3	-	-	TGTGCCAGCAGTTACTTGGGGGCGCACACAGATACGCAGTATTTT	CASSYLGAHTDTQYF
TRBV20-1	TRBJ2-1	-	-	TGCAGTGCTACCTCCTCGGACTCGTCCAATGAGCAGTTCTTC	CSATSSDSSNEQFF
TRBV7-9	TRBJ2-1	-	-	TGTGCCAGCAGCCCCCAGGCCCCGGGGTCTGAGCAGTTCTTC	CASSPQAPGSEQFF
TRBV28	TRBJ2-7	TRBD2	-	TGTGCCAGCAGTTTGGGACTAGCGGAAGTGGAGCAGTACTTC	CASSLGLAEVEQYF
TRBV7-9	TRBJ2-6	-	-	TGTGCCAGCAGCCTTCGGACGGTCTCTGGGGCCAACGTCCTGACTTTC	CASSLRTVSGANVLTF
TRBV5-1	TRBJ2-2	-	once	TGCGCCAGCAGCTTGGAGGTTGCTGGGGCCACCGGGGAGCTGTTTTTT	CASSLEVAGATGELFF
TRBV5-6	TRBJ1-4	-	-	TGTGCCAGCAGTCTTTCGCACACTGACACAACTAATGAAAAACTGTTTTTT	CASSLSHTDTTNEKLFF
TRBV15	TRBJ2-7	-	-	TGTGCCACCAGCAGAGATACCCAGGGTTCCTACGAGCAGTACTTC	CATSRDTQGSYEQYF
TRBV29-1	TRBJ2-1	-	few	TGCAGCGTTGAACCCCCCGGGGGTGATGAGCAGTTCTTC	CSVEPPGGDEQFF
TRBV6-5	TRBJ2-2	TRBD2	-	TGTGCCAGCAGTCCTAGCGGGGGGGCCGGGGAGCTGTTTTTT	CASSPSGGAGELFF
TRBV29-1	TRBJ2-5	-	few	TGCAGCTCAAACCCCACGCAGGCTCAAGAGACCCAGTACTTC	CSSNPTQAQETQYF